This T cell receptor (beta chain) was obtained from a study of shared clonotypes between healthy human individuals. Study findings and constraints: Blood was the only sampled material, and tissue repertoires likely differ.

Splitting of each subset's genomic DNA was done evenly across several immunoSEQ plates. Authors' data handling: ImmunoSEQ output lacked quality scores and full-length reads, limiting matched filtering. Profiling relied on immunoSEQ multiplex PCR, and the TCRdb table lists in-frame clones only, not all of them. V and J calls and clone size come straight from that table; D and trimming were deduced from the DNA. This table holds some 500,000 clones, approximately 79% found once. In regard to this clone: The antigen is undetermined.

The trim removed 4 bases at V and 10 bases at J, leaving 6 bases unmatched. CDR1 is SGHTA and CDR2 is FQGTGA in the germline V gene. The CDR3 runs to 13 residues. Adult Caucasians living in Nashville, Tennessee made up all of the donors. The chain joins TRBV7-3 to TRBJ2-1, with 8 bases aligning to TRBD1. Material: PBMCs. The source of this sequence is a woman in her 40s in good health. Some clones in this sample may be carry-over from other donors' samples. The CDR3: CASSSGQGLEQFF. In DNA, the CDR3 is TGTGCCAGCAGCTCTGGACAGGGATTGGAGCAGTTCTTC. The full variable domain, completed using reference TRBV7-3 and TRBJ2-1, is GAGVSQTPSNKVTEKGKYVELRCDPISGHTALYWYRQSLGQGPEFLIYFQGTGAADDSGLPNDRFFAVRPEGSVSTLKIQRTERGDSAVYLCASSSGQGLEQFFGPGTRLTVL.